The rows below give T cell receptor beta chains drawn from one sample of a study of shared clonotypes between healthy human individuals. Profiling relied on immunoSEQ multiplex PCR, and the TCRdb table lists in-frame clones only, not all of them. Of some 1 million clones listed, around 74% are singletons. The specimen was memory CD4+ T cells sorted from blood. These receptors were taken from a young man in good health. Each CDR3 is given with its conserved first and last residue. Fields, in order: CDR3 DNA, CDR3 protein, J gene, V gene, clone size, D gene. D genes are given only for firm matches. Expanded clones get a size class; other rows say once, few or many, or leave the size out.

CDR3 DNA: TGTGCCAGCAGCTTAGTATGGCCCACACACAATGAGCAGTTCTTC
CDR3 protein: CASSLVWPTHNEQFF
J gene: TRBJ2-1
V gene: TRBV7-9
clone size: .
D gene: .

CDR3 DNA: TGTGCCAGCAGCCCCGGGGTAGCGGGAGCATACGAGCAGTACTTC
CDR3 protein: CASSPGVAGAYEQYF
J gene: TRBJ2-7
V gene: TRBV11-2
clone size: once
D gene: TRBD2

CDR3 DNA: TGTGCCAGCAGTTTTAGGGGGTTTTCCTACGAGCAGTACTTC
CDR3 protein: CASSFRGFSYEQYF
J gene: TRBJ2-7
V gene: TRBV27
clone size: few
D gene: .

CDR3 DNA: TGTGCCAGCAGCTTAGCGGGCAGGGTGATTAACTATGGCTACACCTTC
CDR3 protein: CASSLAGRVINYGYTF
J gene: TRBJ1-2
V gene: TRBV7-2
clone size: .
D gene: .

CDR3 DNA: TGTGCCAGCTCCCCCATGGACAGGAATCGCGAAAAACTGTTTTTT
CDR3 protein: CASSPMDRNREKLFF
J gene: TRBJ1-4
V gene: TRBV18
clone size: once
D gene: TRBD1

CDR3 DNA: TGTGCCTGGATGGATCCCAACCTTCAATCCGGGGAGCTGTTTTTT
CDR3 protein: CAWMDPNLQSGELFF
J gene: TRBJ2-2
V gene: TRBV30
clone size: .
D gene: .

CDR3 DNA: TGTGCCAGCAGCTCGGATAGCGGGAGTCGTTTAGAGACCCAGTACTTC
CDR3 protein: CASSSDSGSRLETQYF
J gene: TRBJ2-5
V gene: TRBV5-4
clone size: .
D gene: TRBD2

CDR3 DNA: TGCGCCAGCAGCCGAAGCCGGGAGGAAAAACTGTTTTTT
CDR3 protein: CASSRSREEKLFF
J gene: TRBJ1-4
V gene: TRBV5-1
clone size: .
D gene: .

CDR3 DNA: TGCGCCAGCAGCTTGGCTGGGGGCACCGTCCAAGAGACCCAGTACTTC
CDR3 protein: CASSLAGGTVQETQYF
J gene: TRBJ2-5
V gene: TRBV5-1
clone size: few
D gene: .

CDR3 DNA: TGCGCCAGCAGCCTACTAGCGGGGAACCAAGAGACCCAGTACTTC
CDR3 protein: CASSLLAGNQETQYF
J gene: TRBJ2-5
V gene: TRBV5-1
clone size: .
D gene: TRBD2

CDR3 DNA: TGTGCCAGCAGCTTGAGTCAGCCCCAGCATTTT
CDR3 protein: CASSLSQPQHF
J gene: TRBJ1-5
V gene: TRBV5-8
clone size: .
D gene: .

CDR3 DNA: TGTGCCAGCAGCTCTCATATGCTGGGTGAAAAACTGTTTTTT
CDR3 protein: CASSSHMLGEKLFF
J gene: TRBJ1-4
V gene: TRBV11-2
clone size: many
D gene: .

CDR3 DNA: TGTGCCAGCTCACCGGGACAGGGAGGCGAAAAACTGTTTTTT
CDR3 protein: CASSPGQGGEKLFF
J gene: TRBJ1-4
V gene: TRBV18
clone size: .
D gene: TRBD1

CDR3 DNA: TGTGCCAGCAGTTTATTCAGCGGGCAAGAGACCCAGTACTTC
CDR3 protein: CASSLFSGQETQYF
J gene: TRBJ2-5
V gene: TRBV27
clone size: .
D gene: .

CDR3 DNA: TGTGCCAGCAGCTTACCGACAGGAGGGGGGTATGGCTACACCTTC
CDR3 protein: CASSLPTGGGYGYTF
J gene: TRBJ1-2
V gene: TRBV5-4
clone size: .
D gene: .

CDR3 DNA: TGCAGCGGCGGCGGGGGCCTAGCGGGGTTCATAACCTACAATGAGCAGTTCTTC
CDR3 protein: CSGGGGLAGFITYNEQFF
J gene: TRBJ2-1
V gene: TRBV29-1
clone size: few
D gene: TRBD2

CDR3 DNA: TGTGCCAGCAGCACACAGATCTACGAGCAGTACTTC
CDR3 protein: CASSTQIYEQYF
J gene: TRBJ2-7
V gene: TRBV6-1
clone size: .
D gene: .

CDR3 DNA: TGTGCCAGCAGCTCAGGGGGTGGGGACACCGGGGAGCTGTTTTTT
CDR3 protein: CASSSGGGDTGELFF
J gene: TRBJ2-2
V gene: TRBV7-2
clone size: many
D gene: TRBD1

CDR3 DNA: TGTGCCAGCAGTTTAGTCTTGGGACAGGAATTCTTC
CDR3 protein: CASSLVLGQEFF
J gene: TRBJ2-1
V gene: TRBV28
clone size: .
D gene: TRBD1

CDR3 DNA: TGTGCCAGCAGACGCGACAGGGCGGCTGGAAACACCATATATTTT
CDR3 protein: CASRRDRAAGNTIYF
J gene: TRBJ1-3
V gene: TRBV5-6
clone size: few
D gene: TRBD1

CDR3 DNA: TGTGCCAGCAGCATAGCGGGGGCCTACGAGCAGTACTTC
CDR3 protein: CASSIAGAYEQYF
J gene: TRBJ2-7
V gene: TRBV7-2
clone size: .
D gene: TRBD2

CDR3 DNA: TGCGCCAGCAGCTTGGACAATGAGCAGTTCTTC
CDR3 protein: CASSLDNEQFF
J gene: TRBJ2-1
V gene: TRBV5-1
clone size: .
D gene: .

CDR3 DNA: TGTGCCTGGAGTTTGCCAGGGGGCCAAATGAAAAAACTGTTTTTT
CDR3 protein: CAWSLPGGQMKKLFF
J gene: TRBJ1-4
V gene: TRBV30
clone size: .
D gene: TRBD1

CDR3 DNA: TGCGCCAGCAGCTTAATGTCCAGGGACATCGCTACCTACGAGCAGTACTTC
CDR3 protein: CASSLMSRDIATYEQYF
J gene: TRBJ2-7
V gene: TRBV5-1
clone size: .
D gene: .

CDR3 DNA: TGTGCCAGCAGCTCGTCCGGAACAGGGGGTGGGGAGCAGTACTTC
CDR3 protein: CASSSSGTGGGEQYF
J gene: TRBJ2-7
V gene: TRBV7-9
clone size: .
D gene: TRBD1

CDR3 DNA: TGCGCCAGCAGCCCGGGGACTAGCGGAACGGGCGATGAGCAGTTCTTC
CDR3 protein: CASSPGTSGTGDEQFF
J gene: TRBJ2-1
V gene: TRBV5-1
clone size: .
D gene: TRBD2

CDR3 DNA: TGCGCCAGCAGCTTGTGGCAAGAGACCCAGTACTTC
CDR3 protein: CASSLWQETQYF
J gene: TRBJ2-5
V gene: TRBV5-1
clone size: .
D gene: .

CDR3 DNA: TGTGCCAGCATGCTAGGGGGGAACACTGAAGCTTTCTTT
CDR3 protein: CASMLGGNTEAFF
J gene: TRBJ1-1
V gene: TRBV5-5
clone size: .
D gene: .

CDR3 DNA: TGTGCCAGCAGCCAAGGGACGGGAACTGAAGCTTTCTTT
CDR3 protein: CASSQGTGTEAFF
J gene: TRBJ1-1
V gene: TRBV14
clone size: many
D gene: .

CDR3 DNA: TGTGCCTGGAGTGTACTTGGTCGGTTTGACGGACCAGGGATCTACGAGCAGTACTTC
CDR3 protein: CAWSVLGRFDGPGIYEQYF
J gene: TRBJ2-7
V gene: TRBV30
clone size: .
D gene: .

CDR3 DNA: TGTGCCAGCAGCTTAGGGGACTATATGGCCATTCAGTACTTC
CDR3 protein: CASSLGDYMAIQYF
J gene: TRBJ2-4
V gene: TRBV11-2
clone size: .
D gene: TRBD2

CDR3 DNA: TGTGCCAGCAGCCAAGGGGTCAAGAAAAACACTGAAGCTTTCTTT
CDR3 protein: CASSQGVKKNTEAFF
J gene: TRBJ1-1
V gene: TRBV14
clone size: .
D gene: .

CDR3 DNA: TGTGCCAGCAGCTCGACCGGGACAGGGTTACGCGAGCAGTACTTC
CDR3 protein: CASSSTGTGLREQYF
J gene: TRBJ2-7
V gene: TRBV11-1
clone size: .
D gene: TRBD1

CDR3 DNA: TGTGCCAGCAGCTTACCGGGGCCAGCTAACTATGGCTACACCTTC
CDR3 protein: CASSLPGPANYGYTF
J gene: TRBJ1-2
V gene: TRBV7-4
clone size: few
D gene: .

CDR3 DNA: TGTGCCAGCAGTGGTGGCCTGACCCGTGAAGCTTTCTTT
CDR3 protein: CASSGGLTREAFF
J gene: TRBJ1-1
V gene: TRBV2
clone size: .
D gene: .

CDR3 DNA: TGTGCCATCAGTGAAGACGGATTTTTGAACACTGAAGCTTTCTTT
CDR3 protein: CAISEDGFLNTEAFF
J gene: TRBJ1-1
V gene: TRBV10-3
clone size: .
D gene: .

CDR3 DNA: TGTGCCAGCAGCTTTAGGGGTTTAGGCGATGGCTACACCTTC
CDR3 protein: CASSFRGLGDGYTF
J gene: TRBJ1-2
V gene: TRBV11-2
clone size: few
D gene: .

CDR3 DNA: TGTGCCAGCAGCACTCCTACAGGCCTTAATGAAAAACTGTTTTTT
CDR3 protein: CASSTPTGLNEKLFF
J gene: TRBJ1-4
V gene: TRBV6-1
clone size: .
D gene: .

CDR3 DNA: TGTGCCAGCAGCCAGACAGCCACTAACTATGGCTACACCTTC
CDR3 protein: CASSQTATNYGYTF
J gene: TRBJ1-2
V gene: TRBV7-9
clone size: .
D gene: .

CDR3 DNA: TGTGCCTGGAGTCGCAGTGGCCCGGGCGACGAGCAGTACTTC
CDR3 protein: CAWSRSGPGDEQYF
J gene: TRBJ2-7
V gene: TRBV30
clone size: .
D gene: .

CDR3 DNA: TGTGCCAGCAGCCCCCACCTAAAGGGGAAGACCCTATACGAGCAGTACTTC
CDR3 protein: CASSPHLKGKTLYEQYF
J gene: TRBJ2-7
V gene: TRBV9
clone size: .
D gene: .

CDR3 DNA: TGTGCCAGCAGTCCGACAGGGTCAGGCTATGGCTACACCTTC
CDR3 protein: CASSPTGSGYGYTF
J gene: TRBJ1-2
V gene: TRBV11-2
clone size: few
D gene: TRBD1

CDR3 DNA: TGTGCCAGCTCACCACCGGTTACAGATACGCAGTATTTT
CDR3 protein: CASSPPVTDTQYF
J gene: TRBJ2-3
V gene: TRBV18
clone size: once
D gene: .

CDR3 DNA: TGTGCCAGCAGCCTCTCTGGGTACAATGAGCAGTTCTTC
CDR3 protein: CASSLSGYNEQFF
J gene: TRBJ2-1
V gene: TRBV14
clone size: once
D gene: .

CDR3 DNA: TGTGCCAGCAGTGAACCAGGGAGCGCCTATGGCTACACCTTC
CDR3 protein: CASSEPGSAYGYTF
J gene: TRBJ1-2
V gene: TRBV25-1
clone size: .
D gene: .